The 30 T cell receptor beta chains presented below share a single source sample, sequenced in a study of PD-L1 blockade in urothelial cancer. Generated by immunoSEQ multiplex PCR, the TCRdb table keeps only in-frame clones and is missing some. The sample has about 100,000 clones, 91% seen once; the top ten hold about 0.91%. This sample comprised PBMCs, obtained around atezolizumab (anti-PD-L1) treatment. The receptors derive from a woman aged 80 or older with urothelial cancer.

This chain connects TRBV7-6 to TRBJ1-1; D uncertain. This CDR3 comprises 13 residues. V dropped 5 bases and J dropped 1 base, with 8 bases sitting between them. Germline-derived CDR1 and CDR2 are SGHVS and FNYEAQ. CDR3 DNA: TGTGCCAGCAGCACCGACACGAACACTGAAGCTTTCTTT. It codes for CASSTDTNTEAFF.

The V gene is TRBV5-4, the J gene TRBJ2-7; 9 bases agree with TRBD2. Germline values: CDR1 SGHNT, CDR2 YYREEE (reference sequence). The CDR3 contains 15 residues. V lost 0 bases to trimming and J lost 2 bases; unmatched junction nucleotides: 3. The DNA of the CDR3 is TGTGCCAGCAGCTTGGCGACTAGCGGTCCCTACGAGCAGTACTTC. It specifies CASSLATSGPYEQYF.

The V gene is TRBV19, the J gene TRBJ1-1, with D hard to call. Germline CDR1 and CDR2: LNHDA and SQIVND (reference sequence). The V gene lost 6 bases and the J gene lost 5 bases, with 13 bases spanning the gap. This CDR3 contains 13 residues. The CDR3 DNA sequence: TGTGCCAGTAGCTTTGATGAGGCGACTGAAGCTTTCTTT. Translating gives CASSFDEATEAFF.

The chain employs TRBV5-1 and TRBJ2-1, with D possibly being TRBD1 (5 bases). The CDR3 length is 15 residues. Looked up from germline, CDR1 is SGHRS and CDR2 is YFSETQ. The V and J ends lost 4 bases and 3 bases respectively, with 14 bases between them. CDR3 in amino acids: CASSSRVSGYNEQFF. The DNA of the CDR3 is TGCGCCAGCAGCAGCAGGGTATCCGGCTACAATGAGCAGTTCTTC.

This clone was found a few times. This sequence joins TRBV11-2 and TRBJ2-7, with a tentative D call TRBD1 (5 bases). There are 17 residues in the CDR3. The V end lost 4 bases, the J end lost 4 bases, and 23 bases lay between the germline ends. CDR1 is SGHAT and CDR2 is FQNNGV in the germline V gene. The CDR3 nucleotides read TGTGCCAGCAGCTCACCCGGTGGTCGGACAAAGCGTTACGAGCAGTACTTC. Protein product: CASSSPGGRTKRYEQYF.

V usage is TRBV5-5 and J usage is TRBJ1-1, with unresolved D. V was shortened by 4 bases and J by 4 bases, with 14 bases between the two germline ends. The CDR3 sequence is 14 residues long. Germline V CDR1 and CDR2: SGHKS, YYEKEE (reference sequence). CDR3 DNA sequence: TGTGCCAGCAGCGAGGGTGAGGGTGCCACTGAAGCTTTCTTT. Translating it yields CASSEGEGATEAFF.

The J gene is TRBJ1-4, the V gene TRBV6-1, with TRBD1 identical over 10 bases. The CDR3 consists of 15 residues. Germline CDR1 reads MNHNS; CDR2 reads SASEGT. Germline trimming cut 7 bases from V and 6 bases from J; bases unmatched to any gene: 8. For the CDR3, the DNA is TGTGCCAGCACCCTAGACAGGGGGCGCGATGAAAAACTGTTTTTT. Its protein is CASTLDRGRDEKLFF.

The chain uses TRBV15 and TRBJ2-7; tentative D call: TRBD2 (6 bases). Per the germline V gene, CDR1 is LNHNV and CDR2 is YYDKDF (reference sequence). This CDR3 is built from 15 residues. The V gene lost 5 bases and the J gene lost 2 bases, with 16 bases spanning the gap. CDR3 sequence reads: CATSGVIAEPYEQYF. CDR3 sequence (DNA): TGTGCCACCAGCGGGGTCATAGCGGAGCCCTACGAGCAGTACTTC.

This clone appeared once. The rearrangement joins TRBV27 to TRBJ1-1; no clear D gene. The CDR3 is 13 residues long. V lost 5 bases, J lost 4 bases, and 11 bases lay in between. In germline, CDR1 is MNHEY, CDR2 SMNVEV (reference sequence). In DNA form, the CDR3 reads TGTGCCAGCAGTGAGGGTGTTTTCACTGAAGCTTTCTTT. Protein: CASSEGVFTEAFF.

The chain employs TRBV28 and TRBJ2-7; 13 nucleotides agree with TRBD2. CDR3 length: 16 residues. The germline CDR1 and CDR2 sequences are MDHEN and SYDVKM. Trimming removed 5 bases from V and 2 bases from J; junction bases left unmatched: 6. The CDR3 reads CASSPPGTSGAYEQYF. The CDR3 DNA reads TGTGCCAGCAGTCCCCCGGGGACTAGCGGGGCCTACGAGCAGTACTTC.

The rearrangement uses TRBV7-6 and TRBJ2-3; no clear D gene. The CDR3 length is 13 residues. V was shortened by 5 bases and J by 6 bases, with 12 bases between the two germline ends. Germline CDR1 and CDR2: SGHVS and FNYEAQ. CDR3 sequence: CASSNREMDTQYF. Here the CDR3 DNA reads TGTGCCAGCAGCAACCGAGAGATGGATACGCAGTATTTT. Filled out from reference TRBV7-6 and TRBJ2-3, the complete variable domain reads GAGVSQSPRYKVTKRGQDVALRCDPISGHVSLYWYRQALGQGPEFLTYFNYEAQQDKSGLPNDRFSAERPEGSISTLTIQRTEQRDSAMYRCASSNREMDTQYFGPGTRLTVL.

The rearrangement joins TRBV6-5 to TRBJ2-7; D is perhaps TRBD2 (5 bases). Per germline, CDR1 MNHEY and CDR2 SVGAGI. This CDR3 region has 13 residues. V dropped 0 bases and J dropped 3 bases, with 6 bases sitting between them. The CDR3, as DNA: TGTGCCAGCAGTTACTCGGGAGTCTACGAGCAGTACTTC. This sequence encodes CASSYSGVYEQYF.

The rearrangement uses TRBV10-3 and TRBJ1-1, with D possibly being TRBD1 (5 bases). CDR3 length equals 16 residues. Germline CDR1 and CDR2: ENHRY and SYGVKD. Trimming took 3 bases from V and 0 from J, leaving 14 bases between them. CDR3 in DNA: TGTGCCATCAGTGACCCGTTTCAGGGTATGAACACTGAAGCTTTCTTT. Its translation: CAISDPFQGMNTEAFF.

The J gene is TRBJ1-4, the V gene TRBV2, with D possibly being TRBD1 (6 bases). CDR3 length: 15 amino acids. CDR1 SNHLY and CDR2 FYNNEI come from the germline V gene. V lost 4 bases and J 5 bases, leaving 14 bases between the germline ends. Here the CDR3 reads CASSGRAGANEKLFF. The CDR3 DNA is TGTGCCAGCAGTGGGCGGGCGGGGGCGAATGAAAAACTGTTTTTT.

CDR3 sequence: CASSLVNRFEKLFF. Written as DNA, the CDR3 is TGTGCCAGCAGCTTAGTCAACCGGTTTGAAAAACTGTTTTTT. The chain employs TRBV7-9 and TRBJ1-4; D is ambiguous. V lost 1 base and J 7 bases, leaving 10 bases between the germline ends. Germline V gene data show CDR1 as SEHNR and CDR2 as FQNEAQ (reference sequence). This CDR3 contains 14 residues.

This clone was seen a single time. An end of the junction differs from the germline gene, which may be a read error. The chain is built from TRBV18 and TRBJ2-7; D possibly corresponds to TRBD1 (5 bases). This CDR3 is 15 amino acids long. Germline lookup yields CDR1 KGHSH and CDR2 LQKENI. CDR3 nucleotides: TGTGCCACCTCACGTGGGGCCGATTTCTCCTACGAGCAGTACTTC. As protein: CATSRGADFSYEQYF.

The chain recombines TRBV15 with TRBJ1-5, with 9 bases aligning to TRBD1. The V segment lost 1 base and the J segment 7 bases; nucleotides outside the gene matches: 5. In germline, CDR1 is LNHNV, CDR2 YYDKDF (reference sequence). The CDR3 has 15 residues. Here the CDR3 DNA reads TGTGCCACCAGCAGAGGTACAGGGGGCTTGCAGCCCCAGCATTTT. This sequence encodes CATSRGTGGLQPQHF.

This clone was seen just once. V and J are TRBV19 and TRBJ2-2; 7 positions match TRBD1. The germline V gene has CDR1 LNHDA and CDR2 SQIVND (reference sequence). The CDR3 contains 12 residues. Germline trimming cut 9 bases from V and 3 bases from J; bases unmatched to any gene: 1. The CDR3: CASTGDTGELFF. DNA of the CDR3: TGTGCCAGCACAGGGGACACCGGGGAGCTGTTTTTT. The full variable domain, completed using reference TRBV19 and TRBJ2-2, is DGGITQSPKYLFRKEGQNVTLSCEQNLNHDAMYWYRQDPGQGLRLIYYSQIVNDFQKGDIAEGYSVSREKKESFPLTVTSAQKNPTAFYLCASTGDTGELFFGEGSRLTVL.

J is TRBJ2-2 and V is TRBV27, with TRBD2 identical over 15 bases. V was pared by 3 bases and J by 4 bases, with 3 bases of the junction left unmatched. The CDR3 has 17 residues. Germline V gene sequence: CDR1 MNHEY, CDR2 SMNVEV (reference sequence). The DNA of the CDR3 is TGTGCCAGCAGTTTGAGGGGACTAGCGGGAGGCACCGGGGAGCTGTTTTTT. This sequence encodes CASSLRGLAGGTGELFF.

The CDR3 bases are TGTGCCAGTAGTCCGGGACCCGGAGGGACTCTGTTTTTT. Protein product: CASSPGPGGTLFF. The chain joins TRBV19 to TRBJ1-4, with D possibly matching TRBD1 (5 bases). The V gene's germline CDR1 is LNHDA and CDR2 SQIVND (reference sequence). The CDR3 contains 13 residues. The V and J ends lost 5 bases and 14 bases respectively, with 18 bases between them.

V usage is TRBV27 and J usage is TRBJ2-7, with 7 bases identical to TRBD1. The length of the CDR3 is 14 residues. The germline V gene has CDR1 MNHEY and CDR2 SMNVEV (reference sequence). The ends lost 5 bases at V and 6 bases at J; junction bases unmatched: 10. The CDR3 region has the DNA TGTGCCAGCAGTGGGATAACAGGGGCCTCCGAGCAGTACTTC. The encoded protein is CASSGITGASEQYF.

This chain connects TRBV6-6 to TRBJ2-7; the match to TRBD1 covers 7 bases. Germline lookup yields CDR1 MNHNY and CDR2 SVGAGI (reference sequence). The V gene end was trimmed by 0 bases and the J gene end by 2 bases; junction bases not matched to a gene: 4. This CDR3 is 15 amino acids long. CDR3 amino acids: CASSYSSQGAYEQYF. In DNA form, the CDR3 reads TGTGCCAGCAGTTACTCGAGTCAGGGGGCCTACGAGCAGTACTTC.

The rearrangement uses TRBV4-2 and TRBJ2-1, with a possible D match to TRBD1 (5 bases). Germline CDR1 reads LGHNA; CDR2 reads YNFKEQ. V was clipped by 0 bases and J by 5 bases, with 14 bases between them. The CDR3 has 16 amino acids. The CDR3 nucleotides read TGTGCCAGCAGCCAAGAACAGGCGACGGCACACAATGAGCAGTTCTTC. This sequence encodes CASSQEQATAHNEQFF.

The chain employs TRBV15 and TRBJ2-7; 13 bases map to TRBD2. The V and J ends lost 1 base and 2 bases, in that order; junction bases with no gene match: 2. CDR1 LNHNV and CDR2 YYDKDF come from the germline V gene (reference sequence). The CDR3 has 16 amino acids. The CDR3 region has the DNA TGTGCCACCAGCAGAGCGGGACTAGCGGGAACCTACGAGCAGTACTTC. Its translation is CATSRAGLAGTYEQYF.

CDR3 bases: TGCGCCAGCAGCTTGGCGGGACTAGCGTTCTACGAGCAGTACTTC. Translation gives CASSLAGLAFYEQYF. This chain joins TRBV5-1 and TRBJ2-7; 10 nucleotides line up with TRBD2. V shed 0 bases and J 3 bases; nucleotides not matched to a gene: 3. The CDR3 is 15 amino acids. Germline V CDR1 and CDR2: SGHRS, YFSETQ.

The chain combines TRBV29-1 with TRBJ1-1; 7 positions match TRBD1. The CDR3 has 15 residues. V dropped 1 base and J dropped 2; count of bases not matched to a gene: 7. Germline values: CDR1 SQVTM, CDR2 ANQGSEA. Here the CDR3 reads CSVEVVRGPNTEAFF. In DNA form, the CDR3 reads TGCAGCGTTGAAGTTGTAAGGGGGCCTAACACTGAAGCTTTCTTT.

The chain has TRBV19 and TRBJ1-2, with D possibly TRBD1 on 5 matching bases. Trimming took off 7 bases at V and 7 bases at J, with 10 bases between the two ends. Germline assignment: CDR1 LNHDA and CDR2 SQIVND (reference sequence). The CDR3 totals 11 residues. CDR3 in amino acids: CASMRQGGYTF. Written as DNA, the CDR3 is TGTGCCAGTATGAGGCAGGGTGGCTACACCTTC.

The chain uses TRBV29-1 and TRBJ2-2, with 9 bases fitting TRBD2. J lost 5 bases, V lost 4 bases, and 5 bases had no gene match. Germline V gene data show CDR1 as SQVTM and CDR2 as ANQGSEA. This CDR3 region has 14 residues. The CDR3 nucleotides are TGCAGCGTTGGGGCGGGACTAGCAACCGGGGAGCTGTTTTTT. Amino acids: CSVGAGLATGELFF.

The chain joins TRBV30 to TRBJ1-1; no reliable D call. V lost 3 bases, J lost 1 base, and 9 bases lay in between. This CDR3 comprises 13 residues. Germline V gene data show CDR1 as GTSNPN and CDR2 as SVGIG (reference sequence). CDR3 protein: CAWRSAGNTEAFF. CDR3 coding DNA: TGTGCCTGGAGGTCCGCAGGGAACACTGAAGCTTTCTTT.

This clone was counted a few times. This chain uses TRBV19 with TRBJ1-5, with TRBD1 identical over 8 bases. Germline values: CDR1 LNHDA, CDR2 SQIVND (reference sequence). The V and J ends lost 7 bases and 3 bases, in that order; junction bases with no gene match: 5. The CDR3 sequence is 14 residues long. CDR3: CASTPGQVNQPQHF. CDR3 coding DNA: TGTGCCAGTACCCCGGGACAGGTCAATCAGCCCCAGCATTTT.